The 30 T cell receptor beta chains presented below share a single source sample, sequenced in a study of cytomegalovirus exposure and HLA in healthy donors. The study ran its PCR with 60 Vbeta and 13 Jbeta primers. Profiling relied on immunoSEQ multiplex PCR, and the TCRdb table lists in-frame clones only, not all of them. The sample shows fewer than 200,000 clones, approximately 79% of them seen only once. Sequences were obtained from PBMCs. The receptor source for this set is a human donor in good health.

The rearrangement uses TRBV18 and TRBJ1-6; D ambiguous. V lost 3 bases and J lost 8, with 23 bases in between. Germline CDR1 reads KGHSH; CDR2 reads LQKENI. The CDR3 has 18 residues. The chain's CDR3 is CASSPSMRAGSFDSPLHF. The DNA for the CDR3 is TGTGCCAGCTCACCCTCCATGCGCGCGGGGAGTTTCGATTCACCCCTCCACTTT.

The J gene is TRBJ2-3, the V gene TRBV18, with D maybe TRBD1 (6 bases). The CDR3 covers 16 residues. Germline CDR1 KGHSH, CDR2 LQKENI. With 2 bases removed from V and 0 bases from J, the gap between germline ends came to 12 bases. The CDR3 region is CASSPAGTTSTDTQYF. The CDR3 DNA reads as TGTGCCAGCTCACCAGCCGGGACAACTAGCACAGATACGCAGTATTTT. The full variable domain, with the rest looked up from reference TRBV18 and TRBJ2-3, is NAGVMQNPRHLVRRRGQEARLRCSPMKGHSHVYWYRQLPEEGLKFMVYLQKENIIDESGMPKERFSAEFPKEGPSILRIQQVVRGDSAAYFCASSPAGTTSTDTQYFGPGTRLTVL.

V is TRBV10-3 and J is TRBJ2-7, with 10 bases lining up with TRBD1. This CDR3 spans 13 amino acids. The germline V gene has CDR1 ENHRY and CDR2 SYGVKD. V trimming: 8 bases; J trimming: 3 bases; junction bases outside the gene matches: 4. The CDR3 DNA sequence: TGTGCCATCGGACGGACAGGGGGCTACGAGCAGTACTTC. Translating gives CAIGRTGGYEQYF.

The rearrangement uses TRBV6-6 and TRBJ2-2, with 8 bases aligning to TRBD1. This CDR3 has 15 residues. In germline, CDR1 is MNHNY, CDR2 SVGAGI (reference sequence). The ends lost 5 bases at V and 1 base at J; junction bases unmatched: 3. This CDR3 reads CASSLDRGNTGELFF. In DNA, the CDR3 is TGTGCCAGCAGTCTTGACAGGGGGAACACCGGGGAGCTGTTTTTT.

The chain recombines TRBV30 with TRBJ1-1; D ambiguous. The CDR3 has 19 amino acids. Per the germline V gene, CDR1 is GTSNPN and CDR2 is SVGIG (reference sequence). V lost 4 bases, J lost 3 bases, and 30 bases lay in between. CDR3 DNA sequence: TGTGCCTGGAACTGCCCCCGATTCAGACCTCTCAGAGGGCACACTGAAGCTTTCTTT. Amino acid sequence: CAWNCPRFRPLRGHTEAFF.

This chain connects TRBV5-1 to TRBJ2-7, with 11 bases aligning to TRBD1. The germline V gene encodes CDR1 SGHRS and CDR2 YFSETQ. V trimming: 2 bases; J trimming: 4 bases; junction bases outside the gene matches: 5. This CDR3 region has 15 residues. DNA of the CDR3: TGCGCCAGCAGCTTACCGGGACAGGGGGTTTACGAGCAGTACTTC. Translation: CASSLPGQGVYEQYF.

The gene calls are TRBV6-6 and TRBJ1-2, with D uncertain. Trimming shortened V by 3 bases and J by 4 bases, and 12 bases separated the two germline ends. The CDR3 consists of 14 residues. The germline gives CDR1 MNHNY, CDR2 SVGAGI (reference sequence). In DNA form, the CDR3 reads TGTGCCAGCAGTTATACTGGGCAGACCTATGGCTACACCTTC. Translated: CASSYTGQTYGYTF.

This chain joins TRBV9 and TRBJ1-2; no clear D gene. The length of the CDR3 is 13 residues. CDR1 is SGDLS, CDR2 YYNGEE, per germline. Trimming stripped 4 bases from V and 4 bases from J, with 11 bases between. CDR3 loop: CASSLHSGYGYTF. CDR3 nucleotides: TGTGCCAGCAGCTTACACTCAGGCTATGGCTACACCTTC.

The chain uses TRBV18 and TRBJ1-1, with TRBD1 as a possible D gene (6 bases). CDR1 is KGHSH, CDR2 LQKENI, per germline. The CDR3 loop spans 14 amino acids. V lost 6 bases and J lost 0, with 11 bases in between. The CDR3 is CASSVGTLNTEAFF. As DNA, the CDR3 is TGTGCCAGCTCTGTCGGGACATTGAACACTGAAGCTTTCTTT. Variable domain in full (rest from reference TRBV18 and TRBJ1-1): NAGVMQNPRHLVRRRGQEARLRCSPMKGHSHVYWYRQLPEEGLKFMVYLQKENIIDESGMPKERFSAEFPKEGPSILRIQQVVRGDSAAYFCASSVGTLNTEAFFGQGTRLTVV.

CDR3 nucleotides: TGCGCCAGCAGCCAAGATTCCAGGGGCACAGATACGCAGTATTTT. Residues: CASSQDSRGTDTQYF. The rearrangement joins TRBV4-3 to TRBJ2-3; a possible D gene is TRBD1 (5 bases). CDR1 and CDR2 from the germline V gene are LGHNA and YSLEER. The CDR3 is 15 residues long. Between the trimmed V and J ends, which lost 0 bases and 1 base, there was a span of 8 bases.

In its sample, this clone was seen many times. The chain joins TRBV6-4 to TRBJ2-2; TRBD2 matches at 7 bases. The CDR3 is 15 amino acids. The germline CDR1 and CDR2 sequences are MRHNA and SNTAGT. V lost 2 bases, J lost 0 bases, and 0 bases stayed unmatched. The CDR3 nucleotides are TGTGCCAGCAGTGACGGGGGGGCGAACACCGGGGAGCTGTTTTTT. Protein sequence: CASSDGGANTGELFF.

This chain uses TRBV5-1 with TRBJ1-1; 8 nucleotides agree with TRBD1. The length of the CDR3 is 17 residues. The V and J ends lost 2 bases and 2 bases, in that order; junction bases with no gene match: 11. Germline values: CDR1 SGHRS, CDR2 YFSETQ. The CDR3 nucleotides are TGCGCCAGCAGCTTAGGACAGGGCCCTTATATTAACACTGAAGCTTTCTTT. This sequence encodes CASSLGQGPYINTEAFF.

The rearrangement uses TRBV9 and TRBJ2-7; TRBD2 matches at 10 bases. The CDR3 covers 15 residues. V dropped 4 bases and J dropped 0; count of bases not matched to a gene: 4. The germline CDR1 and CDR2 sequences are SGDLS and YYNGEE. The CDR3 spells CASSSSGGLSYEQYF. DNA of the CDR3: TGTGCCAGCAGCTCTAGCGGGGGCCTCTCCTACGAGCAGTACTTC.

This clone is a singleton in its sample. The chain is built from TRBV10-1 and TRBJ1-4; 9 positions match TRBD1. This CDR3 has 16 residues. J lost 6 bases, V lost 6 bases, and 11 bases had no gene match. Germline V CDR1 and CDR2: WNHNN, SYGVQD (reference sequence). The CDR3 loop reads CASRGRNRGRYEKLFF. CDR3 nucleotide sequence: TGCGCCAGCAGGGGTCGTAACAGGGGGCGTTATGAAAAACTGTTTTTT.

V is TRBV9 and J is TRBJ2-7; D unclear. CDR1 is SGDLS, CDR2 YYNGEE, per germline. CDR3 length: 14 residues. V shed 4 bases and J shed 2 bases, with 13 bases lying between them. The CDR3 sequence is CASSLTQQPYEQYF. In nucleotides, the CDR3 is TGTGCCAGCAGCCTGACACAGCAACCCTACGAGCAGTACTTC.

The CDR3 loop is CASSLQGAPGYGYTF. CDR3 sequence (DNA): TGCGCCAGCAGCTTACAGGGGGCTCCTGGCTATGGCTACACCTTC. V usage is TRBV5-1 and J usage is TRBJ1-2; 9 positions agree with TRBD1. The germline CDR1 and CDR2 sequences are SGHRS and YFSETQ. This CDR3 is 15 amino acids long. V dropped 2 bases and J dropped 4; count of bases not matched to a gene: 6.

The chain employs TRBV6-5 and TRBJ1-5, with D possibly TRBD1 on 5 matching bases. This CDR3 has 14 amino acids. Trimming stripped 2 bases from V and 5 bases from J, with 10 bases between. Germline V gives CDR1 MNHEY, CDR2 SVGAGI. CDR3 DNA: TGTGCCAGCAGTTACAGGGGTGAAGATCAGCCCCAGCATTTT. It specifies CASSYRGEDQPQHF.

The chain couples TRBV2 to TRBJ2-7; D remains unclear. The CDR3 is 10 amino acids. The germline V and J ends were trimmed by 7 bases and 3 bases, with 4 bases remaining between them. Germline lookup yields CDR1 SNHLY and CDR2 FYNNEI. CDR3 bases: TGTGCCAGCACCCTCTACGAGCAGTACTTC. As protein: CASTLYEQYF.

This chain uses TRBV19 with TRBJ2-5; 9 bases map to TRBD2. V dropped 5 bases and J dropped 4; count of bases not matched to a gene: 8. This CDR3 has 15 residues. Germline V gene data show CDR1 as LNHDA and CDR2 as SQIVND (reference sequence). CDR3 region: CASSSASGVGETQYF. The CDR3 DNA sequence: TGTGCCAGTAGTTCGGCTAGCGGGGTTGGAGAGACCCAGTACTTC.

The rearrangement links TRBV5-4 to TRBJ2-7, with 11 bases matching TRBD2. J gave up 3 bases and V 4 bases, and 9 bases lay outside the gene matches. This CDR3 has 16 residues. Germline assignment: CDR1 SGHNT and CDR2 YYREEE (reference sequence). CDR3 bases: TGTGCCAGCAGCCAGACACTAGCGGGGGTGAACTACGAGCAGTACTTC. This codes for CASSQTLAGVNYEQYF.

J is TRBJ1-2 and V is TRBV27, with 10 bases aligning to TRBD1. V was pared by 3 bases and J by 4 bases, with 8 bases of the junction left unmatched. Germline CDR1 reads MNHEY; CDR2 reads SMNVEV (reference sequence). CDR3 length: 16 residues. CDR3 loop: CASSFRRTGGFYGYTF. CDR3 coding DNA: TGTGCCAGCAGTTTCCGAAGGACAGGGGGATTCTATGGCTACACCTTC.

The V gene is TRBV18, the J gene TRBJ1-3, with D tentatively TRBD1 (6 bases). There are 14 residues in the CDR3. Deletions cut 5 bases from V and 1 base from J, with 9 bases between. Germline V gives CDR1 KGHSH, CDR2 LQKENI. The CDR3 region is CASSRGNSGNTIYF. The CDR3, as DNA: TGTGCCAGCTCAAGGGGGAATTCTGGAAACACCATATATTTT.

The chain employs TRBV4-1 and TRBJ2-3, with 8 bases identical to TRBD2. This CDR3 contains 14 residues. Germline V gene sequence: CDR1 MGHRA, CDR2 YSYEKL. J lost 0 bases, V lost 6 bases, and 2 bases had no gene match. DNA for the CDR3: TGCGCCAGCAGTCCGGGGGGGAGCACAGATACGCAGTATTTT. This sequence encodes CASSPGGSTDTQYF.

This clone was seen a few times. The chain carries TRBV11-3 and TRBJ2-1, with 8 bases matching TRBD1. V was clipped by 3 bases and J by 7 bases; unmatched bases: 5. The CDR3 runs to 14 residues. Germline values: CDR1 SGHNT, CDR2 YENEEA. The DNA of the CDR3 is TGTGCCAGCAGCTTCAGGGGGCTTATAAATGAGCAGTTCTTC. This sequence encodes CASSFRGLINEQFF.

The CDR3 sequence is CASSYSRGPGTEAFF. The CDR3 DNA reads as TGTGCCAGCAGTTACTCTAGGGGGCCGGGGACTGAAGCTTTCTTT. V is TRBV6-5 and J is TRBJ1-1; TRBD1 matches 7 bases. Germline V gene lookup returns CDR1 MNHEY and CDR2 SVGAGI. This CDR3 has 15 residues. V gave up 0 bases and J gave up 5 bases; unmatched junction bases: 6.

The chain links TRBV29-1 to TRBJ2-1, with TRBD1 matching over 10 bases. Germline assignment: CDR1 SQVTM and CDR2 ANQGSEA. CDR3 length: 14 amino acids. The V gene end was trimmed by 5 bases and the J gene end by 3 bases; junction bases not matched to a gene: 4. In DNA, the CDR3 is TGCAGCGTTCGGACAGGGGGGTACTACAATGAGCAGTTCTTC. Residues: CSVRTGGYYNEQFF.

The chain joins TRBV2 to TRBJ1-5, with D possibly being TRBD1 (6 bases). Germline V gene lookup returns CDR1 SNHLY and CDR2 FYNNEI. This CDR3 has 14 residues. V was shortened by 7 bases and J by 2 bases, with 12 bases between the two germline ends. The CDR3 DNA is TGTGCCAGCAAATACAGGGACCGCAATCAGCCCCAGCATTTT. This gives the protein CASKYRDRNQPQHF.

The V call is TRBV25-1, the J call TRBJ2-7; a weak D match, TRBD1 (6 bases). The CDR3 sequence is 15 residues long. The germline V gene encodes CDR1 MGHDK and CDR2 SYGVNS. Trimming pared 4 bases from V and 2 bases from J, leaving 15 bases between. CDR3 nucleotide sequence: TGTGCCAGCAGTGGAAACAGACAGGTTACCTACGAGCAGTACTTC. Translated, it gives CASSGNRQVTYEQYF.

The V gene is TRBV27, the J gene TRBJ2-2; 10 bases align to TRBD1. This CDR3 is built from 16 residues. Per the germline V gene, CDR1 is MNHEY and CDR2 is SMNVEV (reference sequence). V shed 3 bases, J shed 6 bases, and the junction held 7 bases outside the gene matches. The CDR3, as DNA: TGTGCCAGCAGTTTTGCATGGACAGGGGGGCCCGGGGAGCTGTTTTTT. Encoded protein: CASSFAWTGGPGELFF.

V and J are TRBV11-2 and TRBJ1-6, with D unresolved. This CDR3 comprises 16 residues. Germline V gene sequence: CDR1 SGHAT, CDR2 FQNNGV. V was cut by 5 bases and J by 2 bases, with 13 bases left in between. The CDR3 spells CASSEKRSPYNSPLHF. CDR3 coding DNA: TGTGCCAGCAGCGAGAAACGGTCCCCCTATAATTCACCCCTCCACTTT.